The 24 T cell receptor beta chains presented below share a single source sample, sequenced in a study of blood T cell repertoires in COVID-19. Only in-frame clones appear in the TCRdb table, and some are missing; sequencing was by immunoSEQ multiplex PCR. The sample has about 350,000 clones, roughly 90% seen once; the top ten hold roughly 3.9%. What was sequenced was peripheral blood. These receptor sequences come from a woman aged 60-75 years with COVID-19, enrolled during active disease.

This clone appeared a few times. This sequence joins TRBV28 and TRBJ1-6; 9 positions match TRBD1. Per the germline V gene, CDR1 is MDHEN and CDR2 is SYDVKM. The CDR3 covers 15 residues. Trimming at V came to 6 bases and at J to 9 bases, leaving 9 bases not matched to a gene. The DNA for the CDR3 is TGTGCCAGCAGCCGGGGGGACAGGGAGTCTTCACCCCTCCACTTT. Translated: CASSRGDRESSPLHF. Based on the CDR3 plus reference TRBV28 and TRBJ1-6, the full variable domain is DVKVTQSSRYLVKRTGEKVFLECVQDMDHENMFWYRQDPGLGLRLIYFSYDVKMKEKGDIPEGYSVSREKKERFSLILESASTNQTSMYLCASSRGDRESSPLHFGNGTRLTVT.

The chain is built from TRBV16 and TRBJ2-5; D gene ambiguous. Trimming cost V 0 bases and J 1 base, with 6 bases left between them. This CDR3 is 14 amino acids long. Germline lookup yields CDR1 KGHSY and CDR2 FQNENV. The CDR3 DNA sequence: TGTGCCAGCAGCCAATCAGCCGTCCAAGAGACCCAGTACTTC. Translated, it gives CASSQSAVQETQYF.

This clone has just a few counts. The chain has TRBV20-1 and TRBJ1-2; perhaps TRBD1 as D (6 bases). From germline, CDR1 is DFQATT and CDR2 SNEGSKA (reference sequence). This CDR3 is built from 11 residues. V gave up 4 bases and J gave up 6 bases, with 9 bases separating them. CDR3 DNA: TGCAGTGCTACCAGGGGTGATGGCTACACCTTC. Translated: CSATRGDGYTF.

The chain uses TRBV19 and TRBJ1-1, with D unresolved. V was pared by 6 bases and J by 2 bases, with 7 bases between. Germline V CDR1 and CDR2: LNHDA, SQIVND (reference sequence). This CDR3 has 12 residues. The CDR3: CASSPVNTEAFF. The CDR3 DNA is TGTGCCAGTAGCCCCGTCAACACTGAAGCTTTCTTT.

The chain uses TRBV5-1 and TRBJ1-1, with D uncertain. The V gene lost 4 bases and the J gene lost 1 base, with 11 bases spanning the gap. There are 14 residues in the CDR3. Germline V gene lookup returns CDR1 SGHRS and CDR2 YFSETQ. The CDR3 loop reads CASSPAGRNTEAFF. For the CDR3, the DNA is TGCGCCAGCAGCCCCGCTGGGAGGAACACTGAAGCTTTCTTT. Full variable domain (outside the CDR3, taken from reference TRBV5-1 and TRBJ1-1): KAGVTQTPRYLIKTRGQQVTLSCSPISGHRSVSWYQQTPGQGLQFLFEYFSETQRNKGNFPGRFSGRQFSNSRSEMNVSTLELGDSALYLCASSPAGRNTEAFFGQGTRLTVV.

V is TRBV28 and J is TRBJ2-5; the D gene is possibly TRBD1 (6 bases). V gave up 3 bases and J gave up 4 bases, with 12 bases separating them. The CDR3 is made up of 14 amino acids. CDR1 MDHEN and CDR2 SYDVKM come from the germline V gene. CDR3 in amino acids: CASSFPGVGETQYF. As DNA, the CDR3 is TGTGCCAGCAGTTTCCCAGGGGTGGGAGAGACCCAGTACTTC.

V usage is TRBV11-2 and J usage is TRBJ1-1, with a possible D match to TRBD1 (6 bases). The germline V and J ends were trimmed by 5 bases and 0 bases, with 13 bases remaining between them. There are 15 residues in the CDR3. CDR1 is SGHAT and CDR2 is FQNNGV in the germline V gene. CDR3 loop: CASSEATGLNTEAFF. DNA for the CDR3: TGTGCCAGCAGCGAAGCAACAGGGTTGAACACTGAAGCTTTCTTT.

CDR3 DNA sequence: TGTGCCAGTAGTATCCGAAGCGGGTTGGAGCAGTACTTC. It specifies CASSIRSGLEQYF. This chain links TRBV19 with TRBJ2-7; D might be TRBD2 (6 bases). Between the trimmed V and J ends, which lost 3 bases and 7 bases, there was a span of 13 bases. Germline V lookup: CDR1 LNHDA, CDR2 SQIVND (reference sequence). The CDR3 loop spans 13 amino acids.

The sample holds one count of this clone. The chain joins TRBV20-1 to TRBJ1-3, with D tentatively TRBD1 (5 bases). This CDR3 has 11 residues. The germline CDR1 and CDR2 sequences are DFQATT and SNEGSKA (reference sequence). V gave up 6 bases and J gave up 9 bases, with 12 bases separating them. CDR3 amino acids: CSAGTGGTIYF. The CDR3 bases are TGCAGTGCCGGGACGGGGGGCACCATATATTTT.

In DNA form, the CDR3 reads TGTGCCAGCAGTCGTGACAGGGTGAATGAAAAACTGTTTTTT. It specifies CASSRDRVNEKLFF. The rearrangement joins TRBV6-5 to TRBJ1-4; the match to TRBD1 covers 7 bases. V was pared by 5 bases and J by 5 bases, with 5 bases of the junction left unmatched. This CDR3 spans 14 amino acids. Per germline, CDR1 MNHEY and CDR2 SVGAGI.

The V and J genes are TRBV6-5 and TRBJ1-6; D is perhaps TRBD1 (5 bases). V gave up 2 bases and J gave up 12 bases, with 14 bases separating them. CDR3 length: 14 residues. The V gene's germline CDR1 is MNHEY and CDR2 SVGAGI. The CDR3 DNA reads TGTGCCAGCAGTTACCAGGGCGTCACCTTACCCCTCCACTTT. Its translation: CASSYQGVTLPLHF.

The V and J genes are TRBV5-6 and TRBJ1-6; 8 nucleotides line up with TRBD1. The germline CDR1 and CDR2 sequences are SGHDT and YYEEEE. With 4 bases clipped from V and 4 bases from J, the junction kept 4 bases outside the gene matches. The CDR3 has 15 amino acids. CDR3 bases: TGTGCCAGCAGCGGACGGACAGGGTATAATTCACCCCTCCACTTT. Translated: CASSGRTGYNSPLHF.

The chain combines TRBV14 with TRBJ1-1; tentative D call: TRBD1 (5 bases). Germline V gene data show CDR1 as SGHDN and CDR2 as FVKESK. The V gene lost 0 bases and the J gene lost 6 bases, with 11 bases spanning the gap. CDR3 length equals 14 residues. The CDR3 DNA sequence: TGTGCCAGCAGCCAAGATCTGGGGCAGGCTGAAGCTTTCTTT. Its protein product is CASSQDLGQAEAFF.

In this sample, this clone turned up a few times. The V and J genes are TRBV7-7 and TRBJ2-5, with TRBD2 identical over 7 bases. Trimming removed 0 bases from V and 1 base from J; junction bases left unmatched: 2. CDR3 size: 15 residues. Per germline, CDR1 SSHAT and CDR2 FNYEAQ (reference sequence). CDR3 sequence (DNA): TGTGCCAGCAGCTTAGCGCCGGGGGGCCAAGAGACCCAGTACTTC. Translating it yields CASSLAPGGQETQYF.

The chain links TRBV30 to TRBJ1-5, with D unclear. This CDR3 is 14 amino acids long. V dropped 2 bases and J dropped 2 bases, with 10 bases sitting between them. Germline V gene sequence: CDR1 GTSNPN, CDR2 SVGIG (reference sequence). CDR3 loop: CAWSNGGGNQPQHF. The CDR3 DNA reads TGTGCCTGGAGTAACGGTGGAGGCAATCAGCCCCAGCATTTT.

The chain joins TRBV4-1 to TRBJ2-1; a weak D match, TRBD2 (7 bases). The length of the CDR3 is 16 residues. The V and J ends lost 2 bases and 3 bases respectively, with 14 bases between them. CDR1 MGHRA and CDR2 YSYEKL come from the germline V gene. The CDR3 nucleotides are TGCGCCAGCAGCCAACAGAGGGGGGGCCTCTACAATGAGCAGTTCTTC. Translating it yields CASSQQRGGLYNEQFF.

J is TRBJ1-6 and V is TRBV19; 7 nucleotides line up with TRBD1. J lost 5 bases, V lost 4 bases, and 8 bases had no gene match. Per the germline V gene, CDR1 is LNHDA and CDR2 is SQIVND (reference sequence). The CDR3 extends over 16 amino acids. The CDR3 coding sequence is TGTGCCAGTAGTACTACAGGGGCCGGGGATAATTCACCCCTCCACTTT. This gives the protein CASSTTGAGDNSPLHF.

The chain employs TRBV7-9 and TRBJ1-2; possible D gene TRBD1, 6 bases. This CDR3 contains 14 residues. V was trimmed by 4 bases and J by 7 bases, leaving 16 bases between them. Germline CDR1 and CDR2: SEHNR and FQNEAQ (reference sequence). The DNA for the CDR3 is TGTGCCAGCAGCTCTGGACAGCCGGAACGTGGCTACACCTTC. It yields the protein CASSSGQPERGYTF.

The chain carries TRBV28 and TRBJ2-5; D possibly corresponds to TRBD1 (6 bases). V lost 5 bases and J lost 4, with 11 bases in between. The CDR3 runs 13 residues. The germline V gene has CDR1 MDHEN and CDR2 SYDVKM. CDR3 residues: CASSTGNTETQYF. CDR3 nucleotide sequence: TGTGCCAGCAGTACAGGGAACACAGAGACCCAGTACTTC.

The rearrangement uses TRBV19 and TRBJ1-1; D not certain. V lost 8 bases and J 7 bases, leaving 14 bases between the germline ends. Germline V gene lookup returns CDR1 LNHDA and CDR2 SQIVND (reference sequence). This CDR3 comprises 12 residues. The CDR3 sequence: CASYLWGGEAFF. The CDR3 nucleotides read TGTGCCAGTTACCTCTGGGGAGGTGAAGCTTTCTTT.

The rearrangement links TRBV2 to TRBJ1-4; perhaps TRBD1 as D (5 bases). CDR1 and CDR2 (germline): SNHLY, FYNNEI. The V end was cut by 1 base, the J end by 0 bases, with 9 bases between. The CDR3 has 16 amino acids. The CDR3 region is CASSEGGGPTNEKLFF. In DNA, the CDR3 is TGTGCCAGCAGTGAAGGCGGGGGTCCAACTAATGAAAAACTGTTTTTT.

This chain links TRBV7-3 with TRBJ2-2; 7 bases line up with TRBD1. This CDR3 contains 16 residues. In germline, CDR1 is SGHTA, CDR2 FQGTGA. Unmatched junction bases numbered 8, after V lost 1 base and J lost 6 bases. In DNA, the CDR3 is TGTGCCAGCAGCTTAAACCCCCGACAGGGCCCCGGGGAGCTGTTTTTT. Translated, it gives CASSLNPRQGPGELFF.

Ten or more counts support this clone. The chain joins TRBV19 to TRBJ2-2, with D perhaps TRBD2 (5 bases). Germline V gene lookup returns CDR1 LNHDA and CDR2 SQIVND (reference sequence). This CDR3 has 15 residues. Trimming took off 3 bases at V and 4 bases at J, with 12 bases between the two ends. CDR3 loop: CASSMAAAVTGELFF. The CDR3 DNA reads as TGTGCCAGTAGTATGGCAGCGGCCGTCACCGGGGAGCTGTTTTTT.

The CDR3 spells CSASSSETQYF. The CDR3 nucleotides are TGCAGTGCTAGTTCGTCGGAGACCCAGTACTTC. The chain recombines TRBV20-1 with TRBJ2-5; D uncertain. Trimming shortened V by 3 bases and J by 5 bases, and 7 bases separated the two germline ends. From germline, CDR1 is DFQATT and CDR2 SNEGSKA (reference sequence). This CDR3 has 11 amino acids.